This TCR beta chain derives from a study of blood T cell repertoires in COVID-19. Study overall: COVID-19 samples collected from the United States, Italy and Spain covered acute and convalescent phases. PBMCs, B-cell-depleted T cells, or T cells were the source of the cDNA or gDNA that made up the material.

A Seattle source enrolled patients during active infection and followed them longitudinally. The assay was immunoSEQ multiplex PCR, and TCRdb's table has in-frame clones only and misses some. This table holds around 140,000 clones, 86% found once. The V gene end was trimmed by 0 bases and the J gene end by 4 bases; junction bases not matched to a gene: 12. The V gene's germline CDR1 is SGHRS and CDR2 YFSETQ. This CDR3 is built from 18 residues. The sequence derives from a woman in her sixties or seventies with COVID-19, enrolled during active disease. Sequencing input: peripheral blood. The chain is built from TRBV5-1 and TRBJ1-3; 8 nucleotides line up with TRBD1. The CDR3 sequence is CASSLDQGQGAKGNTIYF. CDR3 in DNA: TGCGCCAGCAGCTTGGACCAGGGGCAGGGGGCTAAGGGAAACACCATATATTTT.